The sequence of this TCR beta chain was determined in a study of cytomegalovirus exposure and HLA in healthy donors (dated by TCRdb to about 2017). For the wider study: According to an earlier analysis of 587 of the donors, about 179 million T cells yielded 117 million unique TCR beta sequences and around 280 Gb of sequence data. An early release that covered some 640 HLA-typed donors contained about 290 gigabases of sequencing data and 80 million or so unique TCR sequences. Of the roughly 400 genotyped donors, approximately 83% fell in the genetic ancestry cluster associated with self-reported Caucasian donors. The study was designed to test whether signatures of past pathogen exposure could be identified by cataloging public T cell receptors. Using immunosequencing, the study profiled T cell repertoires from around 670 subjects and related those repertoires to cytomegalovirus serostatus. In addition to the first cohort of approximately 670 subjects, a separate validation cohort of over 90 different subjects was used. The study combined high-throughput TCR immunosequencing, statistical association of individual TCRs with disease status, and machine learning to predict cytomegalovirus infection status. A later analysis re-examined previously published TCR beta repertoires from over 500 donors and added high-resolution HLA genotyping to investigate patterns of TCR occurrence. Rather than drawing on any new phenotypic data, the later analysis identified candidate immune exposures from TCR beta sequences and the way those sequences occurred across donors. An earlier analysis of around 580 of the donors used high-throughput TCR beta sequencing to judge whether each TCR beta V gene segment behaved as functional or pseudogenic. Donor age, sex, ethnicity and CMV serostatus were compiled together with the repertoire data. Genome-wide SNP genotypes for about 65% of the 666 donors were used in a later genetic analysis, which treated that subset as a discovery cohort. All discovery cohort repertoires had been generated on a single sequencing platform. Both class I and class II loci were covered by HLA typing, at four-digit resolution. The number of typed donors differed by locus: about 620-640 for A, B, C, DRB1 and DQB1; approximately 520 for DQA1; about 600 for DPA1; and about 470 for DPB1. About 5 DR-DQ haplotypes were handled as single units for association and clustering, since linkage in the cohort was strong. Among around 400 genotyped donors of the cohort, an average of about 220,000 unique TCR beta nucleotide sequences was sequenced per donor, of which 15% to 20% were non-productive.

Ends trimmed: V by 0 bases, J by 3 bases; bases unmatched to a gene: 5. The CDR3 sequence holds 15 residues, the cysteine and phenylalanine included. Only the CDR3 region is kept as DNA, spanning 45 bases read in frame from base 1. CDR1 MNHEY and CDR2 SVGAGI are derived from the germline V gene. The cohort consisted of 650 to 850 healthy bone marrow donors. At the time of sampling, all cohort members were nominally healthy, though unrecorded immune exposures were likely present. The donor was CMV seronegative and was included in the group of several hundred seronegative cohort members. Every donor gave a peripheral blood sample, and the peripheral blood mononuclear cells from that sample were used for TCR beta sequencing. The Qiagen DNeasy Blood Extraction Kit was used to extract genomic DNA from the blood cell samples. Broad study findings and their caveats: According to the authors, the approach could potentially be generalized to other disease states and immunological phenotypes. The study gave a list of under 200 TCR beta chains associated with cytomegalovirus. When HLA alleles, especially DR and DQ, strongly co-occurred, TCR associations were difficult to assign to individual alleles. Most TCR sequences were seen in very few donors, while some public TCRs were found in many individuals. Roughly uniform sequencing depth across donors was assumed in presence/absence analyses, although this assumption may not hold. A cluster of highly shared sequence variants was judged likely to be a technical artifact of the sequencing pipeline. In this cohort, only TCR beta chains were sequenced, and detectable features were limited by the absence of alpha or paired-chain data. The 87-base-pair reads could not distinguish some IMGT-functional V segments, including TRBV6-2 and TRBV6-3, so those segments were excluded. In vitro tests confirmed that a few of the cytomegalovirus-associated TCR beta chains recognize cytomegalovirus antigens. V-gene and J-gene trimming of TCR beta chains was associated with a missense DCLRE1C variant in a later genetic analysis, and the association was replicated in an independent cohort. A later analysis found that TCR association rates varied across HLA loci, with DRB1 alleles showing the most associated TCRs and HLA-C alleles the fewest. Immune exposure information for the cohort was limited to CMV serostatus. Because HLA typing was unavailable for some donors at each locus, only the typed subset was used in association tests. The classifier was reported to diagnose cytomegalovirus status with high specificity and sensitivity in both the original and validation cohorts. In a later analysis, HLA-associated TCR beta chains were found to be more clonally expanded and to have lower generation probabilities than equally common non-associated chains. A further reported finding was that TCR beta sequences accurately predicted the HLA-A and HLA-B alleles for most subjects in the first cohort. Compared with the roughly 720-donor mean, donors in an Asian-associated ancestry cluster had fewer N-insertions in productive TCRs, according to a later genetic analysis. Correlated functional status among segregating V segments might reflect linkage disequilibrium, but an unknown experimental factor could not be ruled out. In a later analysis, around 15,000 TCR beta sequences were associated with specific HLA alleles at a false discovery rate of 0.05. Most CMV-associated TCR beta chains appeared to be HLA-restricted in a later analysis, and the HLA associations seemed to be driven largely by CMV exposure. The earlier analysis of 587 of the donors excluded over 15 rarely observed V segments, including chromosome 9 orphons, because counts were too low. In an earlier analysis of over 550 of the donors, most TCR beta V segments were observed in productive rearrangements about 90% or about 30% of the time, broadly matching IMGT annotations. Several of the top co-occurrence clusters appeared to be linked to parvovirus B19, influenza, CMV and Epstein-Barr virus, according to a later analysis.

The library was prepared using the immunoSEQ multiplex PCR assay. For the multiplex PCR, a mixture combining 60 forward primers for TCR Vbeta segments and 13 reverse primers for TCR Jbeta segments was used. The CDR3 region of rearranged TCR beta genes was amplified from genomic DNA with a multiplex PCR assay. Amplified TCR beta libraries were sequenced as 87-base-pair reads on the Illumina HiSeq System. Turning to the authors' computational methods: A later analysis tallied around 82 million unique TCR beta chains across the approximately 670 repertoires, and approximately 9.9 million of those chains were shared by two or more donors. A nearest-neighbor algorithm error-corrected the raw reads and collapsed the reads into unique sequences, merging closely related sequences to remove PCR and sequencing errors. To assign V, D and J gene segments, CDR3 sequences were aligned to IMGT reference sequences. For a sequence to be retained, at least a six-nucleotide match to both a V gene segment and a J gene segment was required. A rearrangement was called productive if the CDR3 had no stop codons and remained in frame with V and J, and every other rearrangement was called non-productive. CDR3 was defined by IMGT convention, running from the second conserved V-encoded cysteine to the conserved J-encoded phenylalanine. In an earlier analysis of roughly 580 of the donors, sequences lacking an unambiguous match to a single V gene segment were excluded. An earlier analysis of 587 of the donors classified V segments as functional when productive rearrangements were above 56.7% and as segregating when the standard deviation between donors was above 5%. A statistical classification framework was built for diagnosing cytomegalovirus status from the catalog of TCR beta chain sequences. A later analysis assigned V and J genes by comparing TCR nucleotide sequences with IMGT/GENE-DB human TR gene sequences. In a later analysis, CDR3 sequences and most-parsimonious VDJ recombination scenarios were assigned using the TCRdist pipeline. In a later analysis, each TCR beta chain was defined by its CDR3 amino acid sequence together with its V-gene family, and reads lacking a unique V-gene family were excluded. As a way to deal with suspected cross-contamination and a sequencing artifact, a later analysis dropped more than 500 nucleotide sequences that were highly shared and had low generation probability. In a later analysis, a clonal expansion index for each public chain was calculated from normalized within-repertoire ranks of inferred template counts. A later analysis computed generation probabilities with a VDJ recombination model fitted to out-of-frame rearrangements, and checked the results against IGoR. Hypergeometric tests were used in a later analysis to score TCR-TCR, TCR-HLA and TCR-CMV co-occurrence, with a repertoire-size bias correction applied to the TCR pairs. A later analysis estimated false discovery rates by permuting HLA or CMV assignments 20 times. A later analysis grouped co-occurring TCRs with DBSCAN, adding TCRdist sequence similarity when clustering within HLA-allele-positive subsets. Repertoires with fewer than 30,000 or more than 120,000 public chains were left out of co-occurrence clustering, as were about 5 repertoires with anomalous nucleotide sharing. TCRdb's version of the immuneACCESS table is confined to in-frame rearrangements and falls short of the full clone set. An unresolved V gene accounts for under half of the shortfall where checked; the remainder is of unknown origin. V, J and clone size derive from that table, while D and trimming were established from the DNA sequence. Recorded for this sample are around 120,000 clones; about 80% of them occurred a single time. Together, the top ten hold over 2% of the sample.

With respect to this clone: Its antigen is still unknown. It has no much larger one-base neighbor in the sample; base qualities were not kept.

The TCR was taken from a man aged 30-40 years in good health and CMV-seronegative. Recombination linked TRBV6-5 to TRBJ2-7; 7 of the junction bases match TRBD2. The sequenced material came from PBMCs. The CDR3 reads CASSYSGGRIYEQYF. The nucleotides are TGTGCCAGCAGTTACTCGGGGGGGAGAATCTACGAGCAGTACTTC.